These 31 T cell receptor beta chains share one sample of origin, sequenced in a study of T cells in Graves' hyperthyroidism and ophthalmopathy. Amplified regions were TCR beta CDR3 sequences from RNA transcripts. The primer set for the first-round RT-PCR of the TCR CDR3 was HTBI. From the multiplex PCR reads, TCRdb called clonotypes with MiXCR, one entry per CDR3 protein. This sample has 350,000 to 400,000 distinct CDR3 sequences, with over 15% found just once. Sequenced material: blood. The receptors here all came from a woman aged 18-29 years with Graves' hyperthyroidism.

There are many counts of this clonotype. The chain has TRBV12-3 or TRBV12-4 and TRBJ2-7; TRBD2 might be the D (5 bases). The CDR3 is 13 amino acids. The V gene lost 0 bases and the J gene lost 7 bases, with 10 bases spanning the gap. In DNA form, the CDR3 reads TGTGCCAGCAGTTTAGCCCTAGCCTTGGAGCAGTACTTC. It is translated as CASSLALALEQYF.

Many counts were recorded for this clonotype. The chain couples TRBV6-1 to TRBJ1-1; no definite D call. Trimming took off 3 bases at V and 4 bases at J, with 12 bases between the two ends. CDR3 length: 14 residues. Germline V lookup: CDR1 MNHNS, CDR2 SASEGT. Written as DNA, the CDR3 is TGTGCCAGCAGTGAGATCCCCGAGGCCACTGAAGCTTTCTTT. Its protein product is CASSEIPEATEAFF.

This clonotype showed up many times. The chain joins TRBV20-1 to TRBJ1-3; no firm D call. The CDR3 is made up of 15 amino acids. The germline CDR1 and CDR2 sequences are DFQATT and SNEGSKA (reference sequence). V lost 6 bases, J lost 4 bases, and 19 bases lay in between. CDR3: CSAVALGQPGNTIYF. In DNA form, the CDR3 reads TGCAGTGCCGTCGCTTTAGGCCAGCCGGGAAACACCATATATTTT.

This rearrangement joins TRBV6-5 to TRBJ1-1; tentatively, D is TRBD1 (5 bases). The CDR3 has 11 amino acids. The V gene's germline CDR1 is MNHEY and CDR2 SVGAGI. Trimming pared 4 bases from V and 11 bases from J, leaving 11 bases between. Here the CDR3 DNA reads TGTGCCAGCAGTTCTACACGGGGGGCTTTCTTT. This gives the protein CASSSTRGAFF.

This clonotype has a single count. CDR3 coding DNA: TGTGCCAGCAGCTCGTACCCCGGGACAGGGGGCGCTAACACCGGGGAGCTGTTTTTT. Its translation: CASSSYPGTGGANTGELFF. The V and J genes are TRBV13 and TRBJ2-2; 12 bases are a match to TRBD1. CDR1 is PRHDT and CDR2 is FYEKMQ in the germline V gene (reference sequence). The CDR3 loop spans 19 amino acids. V lost 4 bases, J lost 2 bases, and 11 bases stayed unmatched.

This clonotype was seen just once. The chain combines TRBV27 with TRBJ2-5, with D possibly being TRBD1 (7 bases). Trimming left V 6 bases short and J 5 bases short, with 22 bases between. The germline V gene encodes CDR1 MNHEY and CDR2 SMNVEV (reference sequence). CDR3 length: 16 amino acids. CDR3 in amino acids: CASSPSQGGLAETQYF. The CDR3 coding sequence is TGTGCCAGCAGCCCCTCGCAGGGGGGCTTGGCTGAGACCCAGTACTTC.

This clonotype was seen many times. CDR3 in amino acids: CATGAGGDTGELFF. The CDR3 DNA follows: TGTGCCACCGGAGCGGGGGGGGACACCGGGGAGCTGTTTTTT. The chain has TRBV15 and TRBJ2-2; 10 nucleotides line up with TRBD2. The CDR3 loop spans 14 amino acids. After removal of 8 bases from V and 3 bases from J, the junction contained 3 bases not matched to a gene. Germline lookup yields CDR1 LNHNV and CDR2 YYDKDF (reference sequence). The whole variable domain, filled in from reference TRBV15 and TRBJ2-2, reads DAMVIQNPRYQVTQFGKPVTLSCSQTLNHNVMYWYQQKSSQAPKLLFHYYDKDFNNEADTPDNFQSRRPNTSFCFLDIRSPGLGDTAMYLCATGAGGDTGELFFGEGSRLTVL.

This clonotype was seen at least ten times. The limits of the CDR3 on the DNA are not certain, so only TCRdb's listed CDR3 is given. The V and J genes are TRBV30 and TRBJ1-1. The germline CDR1 and CDR2 sequences are GTSNPN and SVGIG (reference sequence). Inclusive of both ends, the CDR3 amounts to 14 amino acids. The CDR3 is CAWTPRDFAYGSFF.

This clonotype was picked up a small number of times. The V gene is TRBV12-3 or TRBV12-4, the J gene TRBJ1-2; 7 bases align to TRBD1. Germline trimming cut 7 bases from V and 4 bases from J; bases unmatched to any gene: 12. There are 15 residues in the CDR3. The CDR3: CASTRGGTAGYGYTF. CDR3 coding DNA: TGTGCCAGCACCCGTGGAGGGACAGCTGGCTATGGCTACACCTTC.

This clonotype was observed at least ten times. V gene TRBV3-1 combines with J gene TRBJ1-1; no clear D gene. The CDR3 totals 13 residues. Trimming took off 1 base at V and 8 bases at J, with 11 bases between the two ends. Germline lookup yields CDR1 LGHDT and CDR2 YNNKEL (reference sequence). The DNA of the CDR3 is TGTGCCAGCAGCCAAGTAGGCCGGGTAGAAGCTTTCTTT. Translation: CASSQVGRVEAFF.

This clonotype was counted ten times or more. The chain recombines TRBV6-4 with TRBJ1-6; 10 bases align to TRBD1. Looked up from germline, CDR1 is MRHNA and CDR2 is SNTAGT. The CDR3 sequence is 14 residues long. V was pared by 3 bases and J by 7 bases, with 0 bases of the junction left unmatched. For the CDR3, the DNA is TGTGCCAGCAGTGAGGGACAGGGGAATTCACCCCTCCACTTT. It specifies CASSEGQGNSPLHF.

CDR3 protein: CAWSPDYQSYEQYF. As DNA, the CDR3 is TGTGCCTGGAGTCCAGACTACCAAAGCTACGAGCAGTACTTC. This chain uses TRBV30 with TRBJ2-7, with D perhaps matching TRBD2 (5 bases). The germline V gene encodes CDR1 GTSNPN and CDR2 SVGIG (reference sequence). This CDR3 comprises 14 residues. The V end lost 2 bases, the J end lost 3 bases, and 14 bases lay between the germline ends.

In regard to this clonotype: A much more abundant neighbour one base away suggests this may be a read error. The genes are TRBV7-2 and TRBJ2-7; D not resolved. CDR1 is SGHTA and CDR2 is FQGNSA in the germline V gene. CDR3 size: 14 residues. This CDR3 reads CANSLFRQAYEQYF. As DNA, the CDR3 is TGTGCCAACAGCTTATTCAGACAAGCCTACGAGCAGTACTTC.

This clonotype was detected many times. The chain has TRBV6-5 and TRBJ1-1; no clear D. Per the germline V gene, CDR1 is MNHEY and CDR2 is SVGAGI. Between the trimmed V and J ends, which lost 2 bases and 2 bases, there was a span of 6 bases. The CDR3 length is 13 residues. Written as DNA, the CDR3 is TGTGCCAGCAGTTACGCGCATAACACTGAAGCTTTCTTT. Translated, it gives CASSYAHNTEAFF.

The table lists this clonotype with many counts. The rearrangement uses TRBV27 and TRBJ2-5; 8 positions agree with TRBD1. Germline V CDR1 and CDR2: MNHEY, SMNVEV (reference sequence). There are 13 residues in the CDR3. V shed 6 bases, J shed 5 bases, and the junction held 5 bases outside the gene matches. The CDR3, as DNA: TGTGCCAGCAGGCAGGGGGCAAGGGAGACCCAGTACTTC. Amino acids: CASRQGARETQYF.

The chain couples TRBV12-3 or TRBV12-4 to TRBJ2-2; tentative D call: TRBD2 (6 bases). V was shortened by 5 bases and J by 5 bases, with 15 bases between the two germline ends. The CDR3 consists of 15 residues. CDR3 nucleotides: TGTGCCAGCAGTATCCGGGACCGGGGGACCGGGGAGCTGTTTTTT. Amino acids: CASSIRDRGTGELFF.

As regards this clonotype: The CDR3 end shows no conserved phenylalanine or tryptophan, and so a read error is likely. The gene calls are TRBV24-1 and TRBJ1-5, with no clear D. From germline, CDR1 is KGHDR and CDR2 SFDVKD. The CDR3 runs to 13 residues. V dropped 9 bases and J dropped 4 bases, with 12 bases sitting between them. CDR3 sequence reads: CATGSQQNQPQHV. DNA of the CDR3: TGTGCCACCGGTTCACAGCAGAATCAGCCCCAGCATGTT.

This clonotype was counted at least ten times. This sequence joins TRBV6-1 and TRBJ1-5; D is unresolved. CDR3 length: 15 residues. CDR1 and CDR2 from the germline V gene are MNHNS and SASEGT. V shed 6 bases and J shed 0 bases, with 12 bases lying between them. The CDR3 coding sequence is TGTGCCAGCAGCCCCACGCAGTATAGCAATCAGCCCCAGCATTTT. Translation gives CASSPTQYSNQPQHF.

Many counts were recorded for this clonotype. The J gene is TRBJ1-1, the V gene TRBV12-3 or TRBV12-4; D not certain. CDR3 length: 12 residues. V lost 5 bases, J lost 6 bases, and 10 bases lay in between. CDR3 residues: CASSPRASEAFF. The CDR3 nucleotides read TGTGCCAGCAGTCCCCGGGCTTCTGAAGCTTTCTTT.

This clonotype has at least ten counts. The chain has TRBV11-2 and TRBJ2-7; a possible D gene is TRBD1 (6 bases). Germline-derived CDR1 and CDR2 are SGHAT and FQNNGV. With 3 bases removed from V and 4 bases from J, the gap between germline ends came to 10 bases. The CDR3 has 13 residues. In DNA, the CDR3 is TGTGCCAGCAGCTTCGGGACACTGTACGAGCAGTACTTC. This encodes CASSFGTLYEQYF.

This clonotype came up many times. V gene TRBV10-2 combines with J gene TRBJ1-2; D unclear. CDR1 is WSHSY and CDR2 is SAAADI in the germline V gene. The CDR3 contains 15 residues. V gave up 6 bases and J gave up 4 bases, with 18 bases separating them. In nucleotides, the CDR3 is TGCGCCAGCAGGACGCCTGGCTCCAGTACCTATGGCTACACCTTC. Translated: CASRTPGSSTYGYTF.

This clonotype showed up just a few times. This chain connects TRBV6-1 to TRBJ2-3; D is undetermined. The CDR3 runs 12 residues. V lost 5 bases, J lost 9 bases, and 12 bases lay in between. Germline V CDR1 and CDR2: MNHNS, SASEGT. CDR3 sequence: CASSPDVITQYF. As DNA, the CDR3 is TGTGCCAGCAGTCCCGACGTGATAACGCAGTATTTT.

The chain carries TRBV2 and TRBJ2-2, with D tentatively TRBD1 (6 bases). The CDR3 contains 16 residues. Trimming shortened V by 3 bases and J by 3 bases, and 14 bases separated the two germline ends. Germline V gene data show CDR1 as SNHLY and CDR2 as FYNNEI. CDR3 sequence reads: CASSEEQGQYTGELFF. In DNA, the CDR3 is TGTGCCAGCAGTGAGGAGCAAGGACAGTACACCGGGGAGCTGTTTTTT.

The rearrangement links TRBV6-2 or TRBV6-3 to TRBJ1-1; D call uncertain. Per the germline V gene, CDR1 is MNHEY and CDR2 is SVGEGT. V was clipped by 4 bases and J by 1 base, with 7 bases between them. The CDR3 has 13 amino acids. CDR3 sequence reads: CASSFIWNTEAFF. The CDR3 DNA reads TGTGCCAGCAGTTTCATATGGAACACTGAAGCTTTCTTT.

The V gene is TRBV24-1, the J gene TRBJ2-5; D call uncertain. The CDR3 spans 14 residues. Trimming left V 7 bases short and J 5 bases short, with 16 bases between. CDR1 is KGHDR, CDR2 SFDVKD, per germline. CDR3 bases: TGTGCCACCAGCGCCTCGCCGGGTCGGGAGACCCAGTACTTC. It specifies CATSASPGRETQYF.

At least ten counts were recorded for this clonotype. This rearrangement joins TRBV6-5 to TRBJ2-7; D unclear. Germline V gives CDR1 MNHEY, CDR2 SVGAGI. CDR3 length equals 17 residues. Trimming took off 0 bases at V and 4 bases at J, with 19 bases between the two ends. Written as DNA, the CDR3 is TGTGCCAGCAGTTACTCGATTGACTCCCGGACCCAATACGAGCAGTACTTC. It encodes CASSYSIDSRTQYEQYF.

This clonotype was picked up many times. The J gene is TRBJ2-2, the V gene TRBV6-2 or TRBV6-3; 7 bases fit TRBD1. The CDR3 runs to 12 residues. The V segment lost 7 bases and the J segment 7 bases; nucleotides outside the gene matches: 3. Germline V gene data show CDR1 as MNHEY and CDR2 as SVGEGT. The CDR3 DNA is TGTGCCAGCACCAGGGGGAACGGGGAGCTGTTTTTT. It encodes CASTRGNGELFF.

A note on this clonotype: Lacking the conserved final phenylalanine or tryptophan, this CDR3 likely reflects a read error. V usage is TRBV28 and J usage is TRBJ1-2, with a tentative D call TRBD1 (5 bases). Germline loops: CDR1 MDHEN, CDR2 SYDVKM. Trimming removed 1 base at V and 0 bases at J, with 18 bases between. CDR3 size: 18 residues. In DNA, the CDR3 is TGTGCCAGCAGTTTATACTGGGGCAGTAGTTCGGCTAACTATGGCTACACCTAC. Its protein product is CASSLYWGSSSANYGYTY.

This clonotype came up once. The rearrangement links TRBV11-2 to TRBJ2-2; 10 bases line up with TRBD1. In germline, CDR1 is SGHAT, CDR2 FQNNGV. This CDR3 spans 19 amino acids. The junction had 19 bases not matched to a gene; V was cut back by 5 bases and J by 7 bases. CDR3 region: CASSQGQGRSGGRFGELFF. The CDR3 nucleotides are TGTGCCAGCAGCCAGGGACAGGGGAGGAGCGGGGGACGGTTCGGGGAGCTGTTTTTT. Combining the CDR3 with reference TRBV11-2 and TRBJ2-2 gives the whole variable domain EAGVAQSPRYKIIEKRQSVAFWCNPISGHATLYWYQQILGQGPKLLIQFQNNGVVDDSQLPKDRFSAERLKGVDSTLKIQPAKLEDSAVYLCASSQGQGRSGGRFGELFFGEGSRLTVL.

The chain has TRBV6-2 or TRBV6-3 and TRBJ2-6; the D is unclear. Germline V lookup: CDR1 MNHEY, CDR2 SVGEGT. The CDR3 spans 15 residues. The V gene lost 2 bases and the J gene lost 1 base, with 6 bases spanning the gap. The CDR3 here is CASSYEDSGANVLTF. In DNA form, the CDR3 reads TGTGCCAGCAGTTACGAGGATTCTGGGGCCAACGTCCTGACTTTC.

This clonotype was observed many times. The J gene is TRBJ1-1, the V gene TRBV7-9; D is possibly TRBD1 (6 bases). The CDR3 length is 15 residues. V gave up 5 bases and J gave up 5 bases, with 18 bases separating them. CDR1 and CDR2 (germline): SEHNR, FQNEAQ (reference sequence). CDR3 DNA: TGTGCCAGCAGCACCCTCGGGGGGCCGGGAACTGAAGCTTTCTTT. Its protein product is CASSTLGGPGTEAFF.